This TCR beta chain is from a study of blood T cells in healthy people across ages (dated by TCRdb to the mid-2010s). Regarding the study in general: Template switching captured roughly one uniquely barcoded TCR beta cDNA molecule per two T cells in model experiments. The study measured age-related changes in TCR beta repertoire diversity using deep sequencing normalized with unique cDNA molecular identifiers. The donors were divided into four age groups: young (average around 15 years), middle-aged (almost 40), aged (around 59) and long-lived (82). For two donors (one aged 18 to 30 and one aged 80 or older), the study analyzed two additional independent replicas of 1 million unique cDNA reads from the same blood draw. The investigation overall reported the following: Compared with the aged group, the long-lived group had more naive CD4+ T cells, fewer expanded clones and increased TCR diversity, a pattern suggesting age selection. Bulk unsorted PBMC profiling prevented conclusive comparison of naive and antigen-experienced compartments. Because donor CMV infection status was unknown, age-related changes in expanded clonotypes were potentially confounded. As age increased, observed TCR beta diversity per million T cells dropped in a roughly linear way, and a significant reduction was already evident by age around 41. Estimates of total diversity from one million sequenced T cells were regarded as lower bounds and underestimates. The percentage of naive T cells measured by flow cytometry correlated strongly with observed TCR beta diversity.

Library creation used 5' RACE. Data came from an Illumina HiSeq 2500. A second roughly 7 to 11 cycle PCR used a sample-barcoded 5' primer and a J-beta primer mix. A template-switch 5' adaptor carrying 12 random nucleotides introduced a unique molecular identifier onto each TCR beta cDNA molecule. At least 2.5 million CDR3-containing paired-end reads were obtained from each sample. All of the RNA was converted into first-strand cDNA using the Mint cDNA synthesis kit, with a TRBC-specific oligonucleotide serving as the primer. Following uracil-DNA glycosylase treatment, a first 18-cycle PCR with universal primers M1SS and BC2_uni_R was performed on all cDNA. The study's processing was this. Normalization of each sample was performed by random selection of 1 million high-quality reads, each carrying a distinct molecular identifier. Instead of being binned into consensus sequences, reads with shared molecular identifiers were discarded. CDR3 identification, clonotype clustering and error correction used MiTCR with a Q25 quality threshold and the strictest error-elimination algorithm. A nonparametric unseen species model using Euler transformation provided a lower-bound estimate of total TCR beta diversity. The public sequencing data were trimmed at Q25 with fastp and processed into clonotypes with MiXCR by TCRdb, which kept only in-frame beta chains. Each entry is one CDR3 protein sequence, shown with its most common DNA and genes. TCRdb, rather than the study authors, made the V and J calls. Counted in this sample were 800,000 or so distinct CDR3 sequences; 20% to 25% of them appeared once. Clones ranked in the top ten supply approximately 3.7% of the sample.

Notes on this clonotype: Its specific antigen is unknown. Base qualities are not recorded, but no much larger clone differs from it by a single base.

Donors were about 36 systemically healthy Caucasian individuals from Russia aged roughly 6 to 95 years. Each donor gave 8 to 10 milliliters of peripheral blood, collected into EDTA-treated Vacutainer tubes. Ficoll-Paque density-gradient centrifugation was used to isolate PBMCs, with at least 6.5 million per sample. Trizol reagent was used to extract total RNA from PBMCs, with at least 5.5 micrograms per sample. For every donor, flow cytometry on a PBMC aliquot measured the percentage of naive CD45RAhigh/CD27high T cells. The sample was also reused in another study, on T cells of mothers and their children. As the second publication notes: Nine systemically healthy Caucasian individuals, comprising three mothers and their six children, were included as donors. cDNA synthesis consumed the entire amount of extracted RNA, loaded at 1.5 ug RNA in each 15 ul reaction. In the second PCR, the M1S primer introduced both the sample barcodes and 2-4 random nucleotides. More than 8.5 million TCR beta CDR3 reads were obtained from each mother, and 2.5 million to 3 million reads were obtained from each child. TCR recombination output is similarly shaped by thymic selection in related and unrelated pairs, with a minor effect exerted by inherited differences. Related mother-child pairs always showed normalized repertoire overlap that was slightly higher than in unrelated mother-child pairs, though the difference was never significant. No persistent microchimeric T cell clones were detected, at a sensitivity of approximately 110 clones per million clonotypes. The study used deep NGS to compare TCR beta repertoires of mothers and children, seeking features distinguishing related mother-child pairs from unrelated individuals. On average, the children were roughly 11 +/- 4 years old, while the mothers were about 37 +/- 4 years old. After adapter ligation with NEBNext reagents, the libraries were sequenced on Illumina HiSeq 2000 with 100+100 nt paired-end reads. To prevent cross-contamination, the mother and child libraries were prepared a month apart and were sequenced in separate runs. Between about 500,000 and 2,100,000 distinct TCR beta clonotypes were identified per donor. Naive TCR beta clonotypes were estimated from low-frequency clonotypes matched to each donor's FACS-determined naive share, without sorting.

Source material: blood. The clonotype was recovered from a boy aged 5-17 years in good health.

The CDR3 reads as follows: CASSLVQGATKQYF. Read as DNA, the sequence is TGTGCCAGCAGCTTAGTGCAGGGGGCTACGAAACAGTACTTC. Recombination linked TRBV7-9 to TRBJ2-7; TRBD1 agrees with 8 junctional bases. Germline trimming amounts to 1 base on V and 10 bases on J, with 9 as the count of junction bases outside the gene matches. CDR1 and CDR2 are read off the germline V gene (reference sequence) as SEHNR and FQNEAQ. Including cysteine and phenylalanine, the CDR3 has 14 amino acids. Left in the record is the CDR3 DNA by itself, 42 bases read in frame from the first base.